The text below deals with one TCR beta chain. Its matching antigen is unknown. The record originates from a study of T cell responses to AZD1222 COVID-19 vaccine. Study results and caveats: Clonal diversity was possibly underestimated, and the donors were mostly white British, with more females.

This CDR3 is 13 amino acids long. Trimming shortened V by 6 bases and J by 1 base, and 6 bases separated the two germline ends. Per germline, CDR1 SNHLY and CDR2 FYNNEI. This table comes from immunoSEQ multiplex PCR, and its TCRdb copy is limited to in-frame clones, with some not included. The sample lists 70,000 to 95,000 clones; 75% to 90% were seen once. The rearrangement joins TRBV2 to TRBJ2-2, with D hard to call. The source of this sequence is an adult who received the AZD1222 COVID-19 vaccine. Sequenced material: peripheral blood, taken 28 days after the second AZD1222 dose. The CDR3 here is CASRKGNTGELFF. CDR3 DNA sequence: TGTGCCAGCAGAAAGGGGAACACCGGGGAGCTGTTTTTT.